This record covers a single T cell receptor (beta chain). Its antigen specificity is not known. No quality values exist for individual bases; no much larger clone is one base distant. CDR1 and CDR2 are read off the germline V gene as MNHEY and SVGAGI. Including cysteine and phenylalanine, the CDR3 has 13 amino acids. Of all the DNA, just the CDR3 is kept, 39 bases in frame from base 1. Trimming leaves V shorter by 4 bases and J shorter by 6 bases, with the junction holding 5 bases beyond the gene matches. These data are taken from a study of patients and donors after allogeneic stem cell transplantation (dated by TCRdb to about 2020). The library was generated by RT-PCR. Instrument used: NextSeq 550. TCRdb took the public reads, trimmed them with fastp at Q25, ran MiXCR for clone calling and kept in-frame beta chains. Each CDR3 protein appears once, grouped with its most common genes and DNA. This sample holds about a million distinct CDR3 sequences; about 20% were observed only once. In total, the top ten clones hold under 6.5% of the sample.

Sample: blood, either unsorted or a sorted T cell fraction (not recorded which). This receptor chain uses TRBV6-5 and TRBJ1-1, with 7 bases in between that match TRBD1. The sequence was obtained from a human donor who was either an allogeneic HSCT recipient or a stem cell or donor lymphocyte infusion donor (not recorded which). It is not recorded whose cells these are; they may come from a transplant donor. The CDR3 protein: CASSSWDSPEAFF. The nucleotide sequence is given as TGTGCCAGCAGTTCTTGGGACAGCCCTGAAGCTTTCTTT.